The entry below describes one TCR beta chain. What it binds is unknown. The sample originates from a study of T cell responses to AZD1222 COVID-19 vaccine. Sequencing used immunoSEQ multiplex PCR; TCRdb keeps in-frame clones, though not all of them. Counted here are about 140,000 clones, approximately 90% occurring once; the ten biggest clones make up around 5%. Overall study findings and caveats: Spike regions recognized by vaccine-associated CD4 TCRs spanned the protein, led by 160-218 and 743-854. The study sampled repertoires only after the peak T cell response.

The V gene lost 7 bases and the J gene lost 2 bases, with 14 bases spanning the gap. The CDR3 spans 14 residues. The germline V gene has CDR1 SGDLS and CDR2 YYNGEE. The sequenced sample was peripheral blood, obtained on day 0 of AZD1222 vaccination. V gene TRBV9 combines with J gene TRBJ2-3; D gene ambiguous. The clonotype originates from an adult in good health. CDR3 DNA sequence: TGTGCCAGCGGTTCATATCCCGCCACAGATACGCAGTATTTT. It encodes CASGSYPATDTQYF.